The subject of this entry is one TCR beta chain. This CDR3 region has 13 residues. Germline assignment: CDR1 SQVTM and CDR2 ANQGSEA. The entry originates in a study of CXCR3-negative and CXCR3-positive naive CD8 T cells. Researchers prepared the TRB cDNA libraries using 5' RACE with UMI labels. No DNA is given; TCRdb re-called the 5' RACE reads and lists each CDR3 protein once. Recorded for this sample: approximately 45,000 distinct CDR3 sequences. Material: memory CD8+ T cells from blood. This chain uses TRBV29-1 with TRBJ2-1; with no DNA, the TCRdb D assignment of TRBD1 cannot be verified. This clonotype originated in a human donor in good health. Some clones in this sample may be carry-over from other donors' samples. CDR3 sequence: CSVPGQGDNEQFF.